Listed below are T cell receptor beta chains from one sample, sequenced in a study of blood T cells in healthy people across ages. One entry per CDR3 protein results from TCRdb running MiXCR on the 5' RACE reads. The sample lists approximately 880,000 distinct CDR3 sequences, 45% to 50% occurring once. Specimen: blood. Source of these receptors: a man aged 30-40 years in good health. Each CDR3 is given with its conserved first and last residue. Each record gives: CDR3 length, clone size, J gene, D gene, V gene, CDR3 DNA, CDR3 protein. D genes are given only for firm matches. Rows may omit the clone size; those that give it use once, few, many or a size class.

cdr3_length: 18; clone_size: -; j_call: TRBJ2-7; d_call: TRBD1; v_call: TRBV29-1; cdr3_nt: TGCAGCGTTTCCTCTAAAGTGACAGGGGGCCCTAGCTCCTACGAGCAGTACTTC; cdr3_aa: CSVSSKVTGGPSSYEQYF
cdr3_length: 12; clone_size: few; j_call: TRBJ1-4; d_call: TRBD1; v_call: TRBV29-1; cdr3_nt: TGCAGCGTCAGGACAGGGAATGAAAAACTGTTTTTT; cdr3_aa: CSVRTGNEKLFF
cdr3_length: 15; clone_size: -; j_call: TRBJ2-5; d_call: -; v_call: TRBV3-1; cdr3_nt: TGTGCCAGCGTCCAGGGGGGAACACGCCAAGAGACCCAGTACTTC; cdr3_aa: CASVQGGTRQETQYF
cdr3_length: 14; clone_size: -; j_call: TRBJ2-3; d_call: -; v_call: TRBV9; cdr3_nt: TGTGCCAGCAGCGTAGGGCTGGACACAGATACGCAGTATTTT; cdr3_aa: CASSVGLDTDTQYF
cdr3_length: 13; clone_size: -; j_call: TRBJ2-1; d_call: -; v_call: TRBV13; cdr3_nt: TGTGCCAGCGGCCTTCAGACAGCCTACGAGCAGTTCTTC; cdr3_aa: CASGLQTAYEQFF
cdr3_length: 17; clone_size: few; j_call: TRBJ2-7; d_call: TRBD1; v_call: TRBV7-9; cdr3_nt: TGTGCCAGCAGCCTTATCGGACAGGGCAAGAGCTCCTACGAGCAGTACTTC; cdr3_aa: CASSLIGQGKSSYEQYF
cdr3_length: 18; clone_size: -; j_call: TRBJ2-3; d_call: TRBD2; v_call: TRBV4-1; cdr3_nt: TGCGCCAGCAGCCACTCCGGGAGGCTAGCGCTTAACACAGATACGCAGTATTTT; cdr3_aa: CASSHSGRLALNTDTQYF
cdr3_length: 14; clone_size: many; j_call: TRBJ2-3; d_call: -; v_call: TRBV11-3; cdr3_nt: TGTGCCAGCAGCTTGGAGGCGCACACAGATACGCAGTATTTT; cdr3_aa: CASSLEAHTDTQYF
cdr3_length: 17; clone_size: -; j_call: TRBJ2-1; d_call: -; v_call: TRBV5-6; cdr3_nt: TGTGCCAGCAGCTTTAGATCTTGGCGGAACTCCTACAATGAGCAGTTCTTC; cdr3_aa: CASSFRSWRNSYNEQFF
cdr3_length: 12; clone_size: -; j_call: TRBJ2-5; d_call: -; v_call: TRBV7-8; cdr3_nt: TGTGCCAGCAGCCTTAGGCACAATGAGCAGTACTTC; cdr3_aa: CASSLRHNEQYF
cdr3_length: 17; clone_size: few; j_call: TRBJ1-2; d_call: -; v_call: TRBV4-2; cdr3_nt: TGTGCCAGCAGCCAAGGGATGGAGGCCTTCGCTAACTATGGCTACACCTTC; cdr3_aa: CASSQGMEAFANYGYTF
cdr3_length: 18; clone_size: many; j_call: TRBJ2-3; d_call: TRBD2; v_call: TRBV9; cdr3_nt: TGTGCCAGCAGCGTAGGAGGGGCTAGCGGGCCCCGCACAGATACGCAGTATTTT; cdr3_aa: CASSVGGASGPRTDTQYF
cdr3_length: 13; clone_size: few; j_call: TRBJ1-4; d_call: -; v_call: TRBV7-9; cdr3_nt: TGTGCCAGCAGCCCAGGACAGTATGAAAAACTGTTTTTT; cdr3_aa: CASSPGQYEKLFF
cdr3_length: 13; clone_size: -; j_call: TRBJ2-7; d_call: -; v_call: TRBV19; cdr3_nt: TGTGCCAGTAGTACCAGGGTTTACTACGAGCAGTACTTC; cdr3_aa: CASSTRVYYEQYF
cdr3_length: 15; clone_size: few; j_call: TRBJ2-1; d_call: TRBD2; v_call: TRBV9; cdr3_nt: TGTGCCAGCAGCGTAGGGACTAGCGGGTACAATGAGCAGTTCTTC; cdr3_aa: CASSVGTSGYNEQFF
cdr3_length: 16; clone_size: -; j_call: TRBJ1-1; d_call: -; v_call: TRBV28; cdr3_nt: TGTGCCAGCAGTTTAGTACGGATAGCAGGGAAAACTGAAGCTTTCTTT; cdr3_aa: CASSLVRIAGKTEAFF
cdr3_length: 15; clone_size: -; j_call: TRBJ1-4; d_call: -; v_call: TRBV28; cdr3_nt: TGTGCCAGCAGACAAACCACAAGCCTAAGTGAAAAACTGTTTTTT; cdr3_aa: CASRQTTSLSEKLFF
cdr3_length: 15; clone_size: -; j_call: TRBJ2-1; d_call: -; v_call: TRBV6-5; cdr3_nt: TGTGCCAGCAGTTCACCGGGACCTACGTTCAATGAGCAGTTCTTC; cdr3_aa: CASSSPGPTFNEQFF
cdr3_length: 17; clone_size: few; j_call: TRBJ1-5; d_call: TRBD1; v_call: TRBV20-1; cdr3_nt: TGCAGTGCTAGCGAAGGACAGGGGCGGTATAGCAATCAGCCCCAGCATTTT; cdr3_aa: CSASEGQGRYSNQPQHF
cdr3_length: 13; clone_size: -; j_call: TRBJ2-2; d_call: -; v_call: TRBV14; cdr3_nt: TGTGCCAGCAGCCAATTCCCAGGCGGGGAGCTGTTTTTT; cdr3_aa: CASSQFPGGELFF
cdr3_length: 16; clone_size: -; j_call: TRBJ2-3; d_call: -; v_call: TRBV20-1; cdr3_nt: TGCAGTGCTAGAGATTCCCAAGCGGCAGTCGGAGATACGCAGTATTTT; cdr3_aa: CSARDSQAAVGDTQYF
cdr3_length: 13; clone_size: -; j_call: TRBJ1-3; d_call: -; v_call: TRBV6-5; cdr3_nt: TGTGCCAGCAGGCGCTACTCTGGAAACACCATATATTTT; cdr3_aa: CASRRYSGNTIYF
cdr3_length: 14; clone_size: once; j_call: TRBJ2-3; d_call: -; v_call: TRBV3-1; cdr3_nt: TGTGCCAGCAGAGAGACGGGTAGCACAGATACGCAGTATTTT; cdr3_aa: CASRETGSTDTQYF
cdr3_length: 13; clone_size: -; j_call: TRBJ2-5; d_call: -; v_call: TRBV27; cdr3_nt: TGTGCCAGCAGTTTCGGACGGAAAGAGACCCAGTACTTC; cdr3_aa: CASSFGRKETQYF
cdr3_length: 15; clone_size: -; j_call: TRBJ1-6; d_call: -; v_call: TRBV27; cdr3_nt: TGTGCCAGCAGTTTGGGGTTGGGGTGGAATTCACCCCTCCACTTT; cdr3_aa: CASSLGLGWNSPLHF
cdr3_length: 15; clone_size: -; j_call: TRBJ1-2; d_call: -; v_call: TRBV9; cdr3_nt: TGTGCCAGCAGCGTAGGTTTGGCGGCAGGGGATGGCTACACCTTC; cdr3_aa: CASSVGLAAGDGYTF
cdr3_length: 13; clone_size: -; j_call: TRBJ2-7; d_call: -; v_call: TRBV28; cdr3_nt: TGTGCCAGCACCACGGCCGGCCGGAGCGAGCAGTACTTC; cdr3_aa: CASTTAGRSEQYF
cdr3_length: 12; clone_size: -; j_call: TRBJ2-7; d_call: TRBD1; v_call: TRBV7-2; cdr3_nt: TGTGCCAGCAGCCGACAGGGATGGGCCCAGTACTTC; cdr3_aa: CASSRQGWAQYF
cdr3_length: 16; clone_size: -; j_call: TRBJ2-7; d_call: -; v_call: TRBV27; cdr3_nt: TGTGCCAGCAGTTTATCGCATGCCGGCGGATCCTACGAGCAGTACTTC; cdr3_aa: CASSLSHAGGSYEQYF
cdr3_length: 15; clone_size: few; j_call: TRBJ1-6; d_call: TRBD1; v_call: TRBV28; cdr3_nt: TGTGCCAGCAGTTATCCGTCCAGGGGGACGACACCCCTCCACTTT; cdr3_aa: CASSYPSRGTTPLHF
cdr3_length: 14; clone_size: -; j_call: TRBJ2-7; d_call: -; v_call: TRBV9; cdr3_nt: TGTGCCAGCAGCTCGGACTCCCCAGGGTACGAGCAGTACTTC; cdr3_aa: CASSSDSPGYEQYF
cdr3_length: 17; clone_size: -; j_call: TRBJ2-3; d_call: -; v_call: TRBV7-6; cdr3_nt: TGTGCCAGCAGCTTAGAGGCTGGCGGGGGCGCAACAGATACGCAGTATTTT; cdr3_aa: CASSLEAGGGATDTQYF
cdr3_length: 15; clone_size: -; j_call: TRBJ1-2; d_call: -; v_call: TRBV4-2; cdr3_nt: TGTGCCAGCAGCCAAGATCGGCAGGGAATGGACGGCTACACCTTC; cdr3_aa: CASSQDRQGMDGYTF
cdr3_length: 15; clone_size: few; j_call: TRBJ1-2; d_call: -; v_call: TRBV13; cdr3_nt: TGTGCCAGCAGTTTAGGGCAGGCAACTAACTATGGCTACACCTTC; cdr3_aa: CASSLGQATNYGYTF